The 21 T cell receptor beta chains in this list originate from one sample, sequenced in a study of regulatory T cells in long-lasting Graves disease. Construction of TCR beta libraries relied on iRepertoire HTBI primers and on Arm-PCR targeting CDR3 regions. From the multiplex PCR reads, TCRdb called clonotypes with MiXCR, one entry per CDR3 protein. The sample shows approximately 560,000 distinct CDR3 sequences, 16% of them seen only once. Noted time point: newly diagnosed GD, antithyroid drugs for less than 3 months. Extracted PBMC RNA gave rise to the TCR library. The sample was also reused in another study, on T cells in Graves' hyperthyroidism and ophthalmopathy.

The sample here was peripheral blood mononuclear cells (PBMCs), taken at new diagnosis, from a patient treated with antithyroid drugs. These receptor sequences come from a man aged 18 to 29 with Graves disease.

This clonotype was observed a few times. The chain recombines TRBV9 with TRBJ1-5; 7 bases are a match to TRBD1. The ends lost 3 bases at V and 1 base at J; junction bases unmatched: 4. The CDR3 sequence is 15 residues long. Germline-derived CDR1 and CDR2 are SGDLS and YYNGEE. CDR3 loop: CASSAWGQSNQPQHF. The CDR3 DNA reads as TGTGCCAGCAGCGCATGGGGACAGAGCAATCAGCCCCAGCATTTT.

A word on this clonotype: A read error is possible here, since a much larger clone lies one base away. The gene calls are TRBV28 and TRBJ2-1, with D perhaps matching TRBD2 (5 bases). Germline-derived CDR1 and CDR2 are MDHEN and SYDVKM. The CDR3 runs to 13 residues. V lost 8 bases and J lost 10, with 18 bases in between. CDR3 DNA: TGTGCCAGCGATAGTCGGGGTGCCAACGAGCAGTTCTTC. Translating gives CASDSRGANEQFF.

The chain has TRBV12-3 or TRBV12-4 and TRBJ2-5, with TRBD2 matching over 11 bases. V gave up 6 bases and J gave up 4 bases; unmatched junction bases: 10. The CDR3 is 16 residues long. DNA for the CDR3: TGTGCCAGCAGCGTGAGTAGCGGGAGGGCCCGAGAGACCCAGTACTTC. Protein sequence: CASSVSSGRARETQYF.

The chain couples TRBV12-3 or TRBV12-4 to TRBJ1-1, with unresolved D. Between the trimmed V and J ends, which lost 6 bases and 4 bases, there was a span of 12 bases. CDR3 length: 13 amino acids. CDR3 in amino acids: CASSINMGTEAFF. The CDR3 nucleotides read TGTGCCAGCAGCATCAACATGGGCACTGAAGCTTTCTTT.

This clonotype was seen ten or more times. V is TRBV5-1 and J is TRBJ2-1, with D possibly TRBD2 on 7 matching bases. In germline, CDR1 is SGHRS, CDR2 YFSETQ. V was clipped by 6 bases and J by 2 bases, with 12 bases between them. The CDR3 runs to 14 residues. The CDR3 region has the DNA TGCGCCAGCACCTTAGGGGGGGCCTACAATGAGCAGTTCTTC. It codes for CASTLGGAYNEQFF.

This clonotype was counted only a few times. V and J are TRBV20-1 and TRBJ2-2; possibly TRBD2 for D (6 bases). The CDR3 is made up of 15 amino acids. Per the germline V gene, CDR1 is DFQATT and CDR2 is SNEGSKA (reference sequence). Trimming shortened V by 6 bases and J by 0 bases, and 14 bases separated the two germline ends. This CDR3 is CSAFDRGTNTGELFF. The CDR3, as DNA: TGCAGTGCCTTTGACCGCGGGACGAACACCGGGGAGCTGTTTTTT.

CDR3 coding DNA: TGCAGCGTTGCCGCGGACAAATTCTATGGCTACACCTTC. It specifies CSVAADKFYGYTF. J is TRBJ1-2 and V is TRBV29-1; TRBD1 might be the D (5 bases). Trimming removed 4 bases at V and 4 bases at J, with 13 bases between. From germline, CDR1 is SQVTM and CDR2 ANQGSEA. The CDR3 runs 13 residues.

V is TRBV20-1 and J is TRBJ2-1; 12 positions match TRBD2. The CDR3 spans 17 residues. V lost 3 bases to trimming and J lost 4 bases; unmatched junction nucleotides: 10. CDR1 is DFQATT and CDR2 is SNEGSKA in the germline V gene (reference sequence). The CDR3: CSASTLAGGPGYNEQFF. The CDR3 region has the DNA TGCAGTGCTAGCACGCTAGCGGGAGGGCCGGGTTACAATGAGCAGTTCTTC.

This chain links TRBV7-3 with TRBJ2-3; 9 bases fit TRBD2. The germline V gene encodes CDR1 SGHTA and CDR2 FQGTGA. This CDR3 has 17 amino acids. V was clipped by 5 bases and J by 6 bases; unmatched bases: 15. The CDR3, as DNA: TGTGCCAGCAGCCCCTCGTTGATAGCGGGAGCTTCCGATACGCAGTATTTT. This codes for CASSPSLIAGASDTQYF. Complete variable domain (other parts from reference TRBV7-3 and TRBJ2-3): GAGVSQTPSNKVTEKGKYVELRCDPISGHTALYWYRQSLGQGPEFLIYFQGTGAADDSGLPNDRFFAVRPEGSVSTLKIQRTERGDSAVYLCASSPSLIAGASDTQYFGPGTRLTVL.

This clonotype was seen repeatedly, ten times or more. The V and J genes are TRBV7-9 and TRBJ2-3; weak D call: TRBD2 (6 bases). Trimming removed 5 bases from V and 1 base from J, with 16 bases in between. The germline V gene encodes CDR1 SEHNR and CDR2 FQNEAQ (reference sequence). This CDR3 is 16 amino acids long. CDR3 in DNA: TGTGCCAGCAGCGATGAATGGGACTTCGGCACAGATACGCAGTATTTT. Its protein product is CASSDEWDFGTDTQYF.

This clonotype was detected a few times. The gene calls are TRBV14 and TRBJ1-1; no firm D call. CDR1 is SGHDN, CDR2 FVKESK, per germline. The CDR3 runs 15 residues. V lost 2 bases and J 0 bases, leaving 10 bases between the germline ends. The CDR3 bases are TGTGCCAGCAGCCAACCAAGTCCGCTGAACACTGAAGCTTTCTTT. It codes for CASSQPSPLNTEAFF.

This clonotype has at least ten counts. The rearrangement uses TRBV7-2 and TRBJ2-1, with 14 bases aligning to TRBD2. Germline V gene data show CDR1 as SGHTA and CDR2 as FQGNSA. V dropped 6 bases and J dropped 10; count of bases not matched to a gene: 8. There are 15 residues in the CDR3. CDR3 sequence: CASSFGTSGSNEQFF. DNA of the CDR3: TGTGCCAGCAGTTTTGGGACTAGCGGGAGTAACGAGCAGTTCTTC.

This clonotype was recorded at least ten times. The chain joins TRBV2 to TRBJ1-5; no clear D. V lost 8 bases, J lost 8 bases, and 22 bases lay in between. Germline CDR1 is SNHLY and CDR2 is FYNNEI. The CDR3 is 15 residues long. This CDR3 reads CASLPGRRRGEPQHF. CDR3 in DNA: TGTGCCAGCCTCCCAGGCCGAAGAAGAGGTGAGCCCCAGCATTTT.

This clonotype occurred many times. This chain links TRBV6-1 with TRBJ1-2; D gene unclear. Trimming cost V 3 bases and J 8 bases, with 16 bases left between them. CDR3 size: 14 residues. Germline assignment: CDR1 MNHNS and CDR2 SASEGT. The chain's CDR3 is CASSERAIIRGYTF. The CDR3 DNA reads TGTGCCAGCAGTGAGAGGGCGATAATAAGGGGCTACACCTTC.

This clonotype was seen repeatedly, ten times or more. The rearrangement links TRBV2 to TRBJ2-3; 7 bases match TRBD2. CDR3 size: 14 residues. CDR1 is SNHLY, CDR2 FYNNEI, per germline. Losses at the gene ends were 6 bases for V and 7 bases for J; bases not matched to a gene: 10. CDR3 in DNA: TGTGCCAGCAGAGGTAGCGGGCTCCTATATACGCAGTATTTT. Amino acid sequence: CASRGSGLLYTQYF. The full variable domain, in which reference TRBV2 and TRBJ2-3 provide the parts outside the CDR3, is EPEVTQTPSHQVTQMGQEVILRCVPISNHLYFYWYRQILGQKVEFLVSFYNNEISEKSEIFDDQFSVERPDGSNFTLKIRSTKLEDSAMYFCASRGSGLLYTQYFGPGTRLTVL.

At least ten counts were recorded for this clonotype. This chain's CDR3 is CASSQGGGQNYGYTF. CDR3 in DNA: TGTGCCAGCAGCCAAGGAGGGGGACAGAACTATGGCTACACCTTC. J is TRBJ1-2 and V is TRBV3-1; TRBD1 aligns across 7 bases. From germline, CDR1 is LGHDT and CDR2 YNNKEL (reference sequence). After removal of 1 base from V and 2 bases from J, the junction contained 4 bases not matched to a gene. The CDR3 totals 15 residues.

The CDR3 sequence is CASSQGIGGYTF. CDR3 DNA: TGTGCCAGCAGCCAGGGCATAGGTGGCTACACCTTC. The rearrangement links TRBV14 to TRBJ1-2, with D unresolved. CDR1 and CDR2 (germline): SGHDN, FVKESK. V dropped 3 bases and J dropped 7 bases, with 9 bases sitting between them. CDR3 length equals 12 residues.

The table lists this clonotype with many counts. DNA of the CDR3: TGTGCCAGCAGCTACCCGGTCGGGACTTCCGATCTATTTACCGGGGAGCTGTTTTTT. It yields the protein CASSYPVGTSDLFTGELFF. V gene TRBV7-9 combines with J gene TRBJ2-2; a weak D match, TRBD2 (6 bases). Looked up from germline, CDR1 is SEHNR and CDR2 is FQNEAQ (reference sequence). This CDR3 has 19 amino acids. The germline V and J ends were trimmed by 4 bases and 5 bases, with 26 bases remaining between them.

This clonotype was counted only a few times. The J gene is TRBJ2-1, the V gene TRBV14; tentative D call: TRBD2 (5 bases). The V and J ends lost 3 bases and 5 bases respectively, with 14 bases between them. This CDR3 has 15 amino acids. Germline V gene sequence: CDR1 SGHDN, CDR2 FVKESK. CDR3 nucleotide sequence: TGTGCCAGCAGCCATAGCCGAACGGGGAACAATGAGCAGTTCTTC. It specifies CASSHSRTGNNEQFF.

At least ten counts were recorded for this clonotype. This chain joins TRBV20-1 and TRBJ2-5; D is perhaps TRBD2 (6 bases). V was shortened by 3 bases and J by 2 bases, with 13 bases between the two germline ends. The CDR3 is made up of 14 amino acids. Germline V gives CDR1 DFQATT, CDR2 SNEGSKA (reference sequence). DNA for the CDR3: TGCAGTGCTAGGTTTCGGGACTCACAAGAGACCCAGTACTTC. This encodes CSARFRDSQETQYF.

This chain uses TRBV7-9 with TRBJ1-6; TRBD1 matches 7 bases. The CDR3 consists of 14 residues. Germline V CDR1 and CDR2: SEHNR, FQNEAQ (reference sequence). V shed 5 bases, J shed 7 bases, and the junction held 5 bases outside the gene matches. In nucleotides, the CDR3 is TGTGCCAGCAGCGAACAGGGGTGGAATTCACCCCTCCACTTT. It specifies CASSEQGWNSPLHF. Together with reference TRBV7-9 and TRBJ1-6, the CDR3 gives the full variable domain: DTGVSQNPRHKITKRGQNVTFRCDPISEHNRLYWYRQTLGQGPEFLTYFQNEAQLEKSRLLSDRFSAERPKGSFSTLEIQRTEQGDSAMYLCASSEQGWNSPLHFGNGTRLTVT.